The TCR beta chain described here comes from a study of T cells in Graves' hyperthyroidism and ophthalmopathy. Broader study findings: Peripheral blood also featured most of the thyroid clonotypes expanded above 0.001. Before onset, by a median of approximately 6.8 months, the model predicted ophthalmopathy. Separating ophthalmopathy from stable hyperthyroidism was achieved by a 13 V-J model.

Notes on this clonotype: Its cognate antigen is unknown.

RNA transcripts served as the template for amplifying TCR beta CDR3 regions. A set of HTBI primers served as the primers for a first-round RT-PCR of the TCR CDR3. Using its own MiXCR run on the multiplex PCR reads, TCRdb lists one record per CDR3 protein. The data hold 500,000 to 650,000 distinct CDR3 sequences, with 46% observed a single time. The CDR3 runs to 18 residues. Per the germline V gene, CDR1 is LNHNV and CDR2 is YYDKDF (reference sequence). The J segment lost 3 bases and the V segment lost 1 base, leaving 11 bases of the junction unmatched. Patients were excluded for uncontrolled infection, other autoimmune disease, pregnancy or lactation.

Sequencing was done on a sample of peripheral blood or thyroid tissue (not recorded which). This receptor was identified in an adult woman with Graves' disease, either hyperthyroidism or ophthalmopathy (not recorded which). The chain joins TRBV15 to TRBJ2-7; 11 bases are a match to TRBD1. The CDR3 reads CATSRVGTGGLGNYEQYF. The CDR3 DNA reads TGTGCCACCAGCAGAGTAGGGACAGGGGGTTTGGGAAACTACGAGCAGTACTTC.